Described below is a single T cell receptor beta chain sequence and its context. Generated by immunoSEQ multiplex PCR, the TCRdb table keeps only in-frame clones and is missing some. The repertoire consists of 71,000 or so clones, with approximately 80% occurring once and the leading ten covering less than 9.5%. V lost 4 bases and J 6 bases, leaving 20 bases between the germline ends. Germline values: CDR1 SGDLS, CDR2 YYNGEE. The length of the CDR3 is 15 residues. These data come from a study of OX40 agonist ivuxolimab in advanced cancers. Study overall: Those treated in dose escalation had hepatocellular carcinoma, melanoma, renal cell cancer or head and neck cancer.

The V and J genes are TRBV9 and TRBJ2-7; TRBD1 is a possible D gene (5 bases). The TCR originated in an adult with an advanced solid tumor such as melanoma, head and neck, liver or kidney cancer. This specimen consisted of CD4+ or CD8+ T cells sorted from blood, obtained in a trial of the OX40 agonist ivuxolimab. The CDR3 sequence: CASSPTPDSPGEQYF. The CDR3 nucleotides are TGTGCCAGCAGCCCCACCCCAGACAGCCCGGGCGAGCAGTACTTC.